The TCR beta chain under discussion was sequenced for a study of CD8+ T cells in alopecia areata. Study-level results: Lesional scalp displayed greater clonality than normal scalp, most notably in alopecia totalis/universalis.

The length of the CDR3 is 13 residues. V dropped 3 bases and J dropped 0 bases, with 5 bases sitting between them. Germline CDR1 reads SGHTA; CDR2 reads FQGTGA. Peripheral blood, together with lesional scalp punch biopsies, was collected from alopecia areata patients. RNA extraction was followed by reverse transcription into cDNA, which acted as the sequencing template. Some clones are missing from TCRdb's copy, which holds only in-frame ones; the method was immunoSEQ multiplex PCR. Counted here are around 130,000 clones, roughly 58% occurring once; the ten biggest clones make up 4.5%. This clone was counted a few times. Its antigen remains unknown.

The chain couples TRBV7-3 to TRBJ2-5; D perhaps matches TRBD1 (5 bases). The specimen was CD4+ T cells sorted from blood, collected at week 0. The clonotype originates from a human donor with alopecia areata. Here the CDR3 reads CASSLTDQETQYF. The CDR3, as DNA: TGTGCCAGCAGCTTGACAGACCAAGAGACCCAGTACTTC.